This T cell receptor (beta chain) was identified in a study of graft-versus-host responses after intestinal transplantation. Broader study findings: The recipient marrow held GvH clones, and some of them showed up first in ileum or blood.

The germline gives CDR1 SGHVS, CDR2 FNYEAQ. There are 12 residues in the CDR3. V was pared by 5 bases and J by 3 bases, with 8 bases between. Comment on this clone: Antigen: not known.

Assay used: immunoSEQ multiplex PCR; TCRdb lists only in-frame clones, some missing. The sample holds fewer than 95,000 clones, around 93% seen once. The chain carries TRBV7-6 and TRBJ2-7, with D unresolved. This clonotype was sampled from a human donor who was the organ donor for an intestinal transplant. Sequencing was performed on unstimulated CD8+ T cells sorted from spleen or lymph node cells, taken before transplant. CDR3 sequence: CASSERGYEQYF. The CDR3 DNA follows: TGTGCCAGCAGCGAACGCGGCTACGAGCAGTACTTC. Complete variable domain (other parts from reference TRBV7-6 and TRBJ2-7): GAGVSQSPRYKVTKRGQDVALRCDPISGHVSLYWYRQALGQGPEFLTYFNYEAQQDKSGLPNDRFSAERPEGSISTLTIQRTEQRDSAMYRCASSERGYEQYFGPGTRLTVT.